These 27 T cell receptor beta chains were all obtained from the same sample, sequenced in a study of T cell responses to AZD1222 COVID-19 vaccine. The method was immunoSEQ multiplex PCR; TCRdb's version includes in-frame clones alone and lacks a portion of them. The repertoire holds 120,000 or so clones, with over 75% as singletons. Sequencing used peripheral blood, obtained on day 0 of AZD1222 vaccination. The origin of the receptors is an adult in good health.

The chain joins TRBV2 to TRBJ2-7; a possible D gene is TRBD1 (5 bases). The CDR3 totals 13 residues. Germline CDR1 reads SNHLY; CDR2 reads FYNNEI. For the CDR3, the DNA is TGTGCCAGCAGTGAAGGTCGACAGACCCATGTGGGTGTT. Its translation is CASSEGRQTHVGV.

The chain employs TRBV6-5 and TRBJ1-5; TRBD1 matches at 9 bases. The CDR3 length is 14 residues. Trimming at V came to 6 bases and at J to 6 bases, leaving 6 bases not matched to a gene. The germline gives CDR1 MNHEY, CDR2 SVGAGI. CDR3 DNA: TGTGCCAGCAGACGTACAGGGGGCACTCAGCCCCAGCATTTT. It translates to CASRRTGGTQPQHF.

The genes are TRBV5-1 and TRBJ2-7; D is uncertain. V shed 0 bases and J shed 0 bases, with 7 bases lying between them. This CDR3 has 14 residues. Per the germline V gene, CDR1 is SGHRS and CDR2 is YFSETQ. CDR3: CASSLVVNSYEQYF. CDR3 sequence (DNA): TGCGCCAGCAGCTTGGTGGTTAACTCCTACGAGCAGTACTTC. The whole variable domain, filled in from reference TRBV5-1 and TRBJ2-7, reads KAGVTQTPRYLIKTRGQQVTLSCSPISGHRSVSWYQQTPGQGLQFLFEYFSETQRNKGNFPGRFSGRQFSNSRSEMNVSTLELGDSALYLCASSLVVNSYEQYFGPGTRLTVT.

The rearrangement joins TRBV28 to TRBJ2-2, with D hard to call. CDR1 and CDR2 (germline): MDHEN, SYDVKM. The CDR3 has 13 amino acids. V lost 7 bases and J lost 2, with 8 bases in between. The CDR3 loop reads CASTGYNTGELFF. Written as DNA, the CDR3 is TGTGCCAGCACCGGATACAACACCGGGGAGCTGTTTTTT.

This chain connects TRBV7-2 to TRBJ1-2; D remains unclear. Germline loops: CDR1 SGHTA, CDR2 FQGNSA. V was shortened by 5 bases and J by 2 bases, with 15 bases between the two germline ends. The CDR3 covers 15 residues. Written as DNA, the CDR3 is TGTGCCAGCAGCCCATGGACGGAGAACAACTATGGCTACACCTTC. Protein sequence: CASSPWTENNYGYTF.

This rearrangement joins TRBV7-2 to TRBJ2-1; no firm D call. This CDR3 is built from 11 residues. CDR1 and CDR2 from the germline V gene are SGHTA and FQGNSA. The V end was cut by 5 bases, the J end by 3 bases, with 2 bases between. CDR3 region: CASSRYNEQFF. In DNA form, the CDR3 reads TGTGCCAGCAGCCGCTACAATGAGCAGTTCTTC.

J is TRBJ2-5 and V is TRBV5-4; 8 positions agree with TRBD2. V was pared by 2 bases and J by 3 bases, with 15 bases of the junction left unmatched. The germline V gene has CDR1 SGHNT and CDR2 YYREEE (reference sequence). This CDR3 is built from 18 residues. CDR3 in amino acids: CASSFMRSAGGHKETQYF. The CDR3 DNA reads TGTGCCAGCAGCTTTATGAGGTCGGCGGGAGGTCACAAAGAGACCCAGTACTTC.

This chain uses TRBV6-1 with TRBJ1-5, with no clear D. V lost 1 base and J lost 10, with 17 bases in between. The germline V gene encodes CDR1 MNHNS and CDR2 SASEGT. This CDR3 has 15 amino acids. The CDR3 sequence is CASSEESWAPSPQHF. In DNA, the CDR3 is TGTGCCAGCAGTGAAGAGTCCTGGGCCCCAAGCCCCCAGCATTTT.

The chain couples TRBV18 to TRBJ1-3; D not certain. The V end was cut by 5 bases, the J end by 6 bases, with 8 bases between. Germline loops: CDR1 KGHSH, CDR2 LQKENI. The CDR3 runs 12 residues. Written as DNA, the CDR3 is TGTGCCAGCTCAGGTTGGGAAAACACCATATATTTT. This codes for CASSGWENTIYF.

The rearrangement joins TRBV5-1 to TRBJ2-1; D is uncertain. The CDR3 has 17 amino acids. CDR1 is SGHRS and CDR2 is YFSETQ in the germline V gene. V was clipped by 0 bases and J by 5 bases, with 18 bases between them. The CDR3 DNA reads TGCGCCAGCAGCTTGGGTGTGTTGAGTTCGACCCACAATGAGCAGTTCTTC. It translates to CASSLGVLSSTHNEQFF.

Turning to this clone: A junction boundary mismatches the germline segment, possibly from a read error. The chain recombines TRBV7-7 with TRBJ2-2, with D hard to call. The CDR3 consists of 12 residues. The germline V gene has CDR1 SSHAT and CDR2 FNYEAQ (reference sequence). The chain's CDR3 is CASSSFPGELFF. CDR3 nucleotides: TGTGCTAGCAGCTCTTTTCCCGGGGAGCTGTTTTTT.

The chain employs TRBV14 and TRBJ2-1, with D possibly matching TRBD1 (5 bases). The germline CDR1 and CDR2 sequences are SGHDN and FVKESK. With 5 bases removed from V and 4 bases from J, the gap between germline ends came to 18 bases. The CDR3 has 16 residues. The CDR3 nucleotides are TGTGCCAGCAGCAAAAGTTCCAGGGCGTTGTACAATGAGCAGTTCTTC. Residues: CASSKSSRALYNEQFF.

J is TRBJ2-5 and V is TRBV7-9; D unclear. The CDR3 runs to 12 residues. V lost 5 bases and J lost 5, with 9 bases in between. CDR1 and CDR2 from the germline V gene are SEHNR and FQNEAQ (reference sequence). CDR3 in amino acids: CASSRPRETQYF. CDR3 nucleotides: TGTGCCAGCAGCCGACCTAGGGAGACCCAGTACTTC.

The V gene is TRBV5-4, the J gene TRBJ1-2; 7 positions match TRBD1. The CDR3 extends over 15 amino acids. The V segment lost 0 bases and the J segment 2 bases; nucleotides outside the gene matches: 4. The germline CDR1 and CDR2 sequences are SGHNT and YYREEE (reference sequence). The CDR3 DNA reads TGTGCCAGCAGCTTGGCCCAGGGACAGAACTATGGCTACACCTTC. Amino acid sequence: CASSLAQGQNYGYTF.

The chain combines TRBV19 with TRBJ1-5; D not certain. The V end was cut by 7 bases, the J end by 2 bases, with 15 bases between. The CDR3 is 15 residues long. Germline lookup yields CDR1 LNHDA and CDR2 SQIVND (reference sequence). The CDR3 loop is CASTSVGIGNQPQHF. The DNA of the CDR3 is TGTGCCAGTACCTCCGTGGGTATTGGCAATCAGCCCCAGCATTTT.

Comments on this clone: Within the sample, other DNA sequences also encode this same CDR3. This sequence joins TRBV5-4 and TRBJ1-1; no reliable D call. Trimming cost V 4 bases and J 2 bases, with 3 bases left between them. CDR3 length: 11 residues. In germline, CDR1 is SGHNT, CDR2 YYREEE (reference sequence). This CDR3 reads CASSRNTEAFF. The CDR3 coding sequence is TGTGCCAGCAGCCGTAACACTGAAGCTTTCTTT.

There are a few counts of this clone. V and J are TRBV14 and TRBJ1-1; D not certain. This CDR3 has 13 amino acids. Germline assignment: CDR1 SGHDN and CDR2 FVKESK. Trimming stripped 1 base from V and 5 bases from J, with 8 bases between. CDR3 DNA: TGTGCCAGCAGCCAAGGGGGTCGGACTGAAGCTTTCTTT. This sequence encodes CASSQGGRTEAFF.

The chain has TRBV19 and TRBJ1-2, with D tentatively TRBD1 (6 bases). This CDR3 comprises 13 residues. Deletions cut 5 bases from V and 3 bases from J, with 10 bases between. Germline lookup yields CDR1 LNHDA and CDR2 SQIVND (reference sequence). The CDR3 spells CASSYREYYGYTF. Written as DNA, the CDR3 is TGTGCCAGTAGTTACAGGGAATACTATGGCTACACCTTC.

The rearrangement links TRBV2 to TRBJ1-2, with a tentative D call TRBD1 (6 bases). The length of the CDR3 is 13 residues. The V end was cut by 6 bases, the J end by 4 bases, with 12 bases between. The V gene's germline CDR1 is SNHLY and CDR2 FYNNEI. CDR3 residues: CASSGGGLYGYTF. The CDR3 nucleotides read TGTGCCAGCAGCGGCGGGGGGCTCTATGGCTACACCTTC.

The V call is TRBV3-1 (or the pseudogene TRBV3-2), the J call TRBJ2-2, with unresolved D. V gave up 1 base and J gave up 1 base, with 4 bases separating them. CDR1 is LGHDT and CDR2 is YNNKEL in the germline V gene (reference sequence). The CDR3 spans 14 residues. Here the CDR3 DNA reads TGTGCCAGCAGCCAAGTGTTGAACACCGGGGAGCTGTTTTTT. Translated: CASSQVLNTGELFF.

The chain combines TRBV5-1 with TRBJ2-6; 7 bases are shared with TRBD1. The CDR3 has 16 residues. The V segment lost 0 bases and the J segment 2 bases; nucleotides outside the gene matches: 2. Germline V lookup: CDR1 SGHRS, CDR2 YFSETQ. The chain's CDR3 is CASSLGGGAGANVLTF. DNA for the CDR3: TGCGCCAGCAGCTTGGGAGGGGGCGCTGGGGCCAACGTCCTGACTTTC.

This chain uses TRBV15 with TRBJ2-7; perhaps TRBD2 as D (7 bases). CDR1 is LNHNV, CDR2 YYDKDF, per germline (reference sequence). Trimming removed 3 bases from V and 1 base from J, with 16 bases in between. The CDR3 runs to 16 residues. CDR3 protein: CATSRGGASGSYEQYF. CDR3 bases: TGTGCCACCAGCAGGGGGGGGGCTAGCGGATCCTACGAGCAGTACTTC. The variable domain in full, with the rest retrieved from reference TRBV15 and TRBJ2-7, is DAMVIQNPRYQVTQFGKPVTLSCSQTLNHNVMYWYQQKSSQAPKLLFHYYDKDFNNEADTPDNFQSRRPNTSFCFLDIRSPGLGDTAMYLCATSRGGASGSYEQYFGPGTRLTVT.

The chain joins TRBV5-1 to TRBJ2-7, with D tentatively TRBD2 (5 bases). CDR3 length equals 15 residues. Deletions cut 6 bases from V and 4 bases from J, with 20 bases between. Germline V CDR1 and CDR2: SGHRS, YFSETQ. For the CDR3, the DNA is TGCGCCAGCACCCCCAGTCGGGAAGCACCTTACGAGCAGTACTTC. It translates to CASTPSREAPYEQYF.

V usage is TRBV28 and J usage is TRBJ1-4; no clear D gene. Germline-derived CDR1 and CDR2 are MDHEN and SYDVKM. The CDR3 has 16 amino acids. V lost 3 bases to trimming and J lost 0 bases, with 11 bases between them. The chain's CDR3 is CASSFDGGATNEKLFF. For the CDR3, the DNA is TGTGCCAGCAGTTTTGACGGAGGTGCAACTAATGAAAAACTGTTTTTT.

The chain couples TRBV3-1 (or the pseudogene TRBV3-2) to TRBJ2-2; D is uncertain. V was shortened by 4 bases and J by 5 bases, with 8 bases between the two germline ends. Germline values: CDR1 LGHDT, CDR2 YNNKEL (reference sequence). The CDR3 is 13 residues long. The CDR3 is CASSPLVTGELFF. The DNA for the CDR3 is TGTGCCAGCAGCCCTCTAGTGACCGGGGAGCTGTTTTTT.

J is TRBJ1-2 and V is TRBV27; D uncertain. The length of the CDR3 is 11 residues. CDR1 is MNHEY and CDR2 is SMNVEV in the germline V gene (reference sequence). Trimming cost V 4 bases and J 8 bases, with 8 bases left between them. DNA for the CDR3: TGTGCCAGCAGTTCTACTCGAGGCTACACCTTC. It is translated as CASSSTRGYTF.

V and J are TRBV28 and TRBJ1-6; D is ambiguous. This CDR3 contains 13 residues. Trimming pared 5 bases from V and 8 bases from J, leaving 10 bases between. Germline CDR1 and CDR2: MDHEN and SYDVKM. The chain's CDR3 is CASSPPEDSPLHF. The CDR3 DNA is TGTGCCAGCAGTCCCCCGGAGGATTCACCCCTCCACTTT.